This T cell receptor beta chain was observed in a study of cytomegalovirus exposure and HLA in healthy donors. Study context: Sequencing of about 179 million T cells in an earlier analysis found about 120 million unique TCR beta sequences.

This CDR3 region has 12 residues. Germline V CDR1 and CDR2: MGHDK, SYGVNS. The junction had 6 bases not matched to a gene; V was cut back by 5 bases and J by 10 bases. Concerning this clone: Its antigen is still unknown.

General study findings and limits: Across all donors, roughly uniform sequencing depth was an assumption of the presence/absence analyses. In a later analysis, DRB1 alleles had the most associated TCRs; HLA-C alleles the fewest. Serostatus for CMV was the only available immune exposure information.

The primer mix had 60 Vbeta and 13 Jbeta primers. TCRdb's table, derived via immunoSEQ multiplex PCR, lists solely in-frame clones and lacks some. The sample lists 80,000 to 100,000 clones; around 80% were seen once. This TCR was recovered from a man in his forties in good health and CMV-seronegative. V and J are TRBV25-1 and TRBJ1-2, with 8 nucleotides matching TRBD1. Sequencing was performed on PBMCs. In nucleotides, the CDR3 is TGTGCCAGCAGTAGGGACAGGCGTGTCTACACCTTC. Its protein is CASSRDRRVYTF.